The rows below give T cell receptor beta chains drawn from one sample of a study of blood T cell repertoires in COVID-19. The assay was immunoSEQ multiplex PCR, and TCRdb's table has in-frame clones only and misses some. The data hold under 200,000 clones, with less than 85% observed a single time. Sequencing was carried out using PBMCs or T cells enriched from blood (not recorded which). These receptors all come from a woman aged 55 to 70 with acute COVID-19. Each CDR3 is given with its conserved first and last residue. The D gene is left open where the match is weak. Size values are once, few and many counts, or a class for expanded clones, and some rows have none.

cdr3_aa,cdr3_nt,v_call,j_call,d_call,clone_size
CASNPSGGKTQYF,TGTGCCAGCAATCCTAGCGGGGGTAAGACCCAGTACTTC,TRBV6-5,TRBJ2-5,TRBD2,.
CASSASSGSTDTQYF,TGTGCCAGCAGCGCCTCTAGCGGGAGCACAGATACGCAGTATTTT,TRBV9,TRBJ2-3,TRBD2,.
CASSENREGGYTF,TGTGCCAGCAGTGAAAACCGGGAGGGCGGCTACACCTTC,TRBV2,TRBJ1-2,.,.
CASSQFHETGQPQHF,TGTGCCAGCAGCCAATTCCACGAAACCGGGCAGCCCCAGCATTTT,TRBV4-2,TRBJ1-5,.,.
CSVTSGVTNTGELFF,TGCAGCGTTACTAGCGGGGTAACGAACACCGGGGAGCTGTTTTTT,TRBV29-1,TRBJ2-2,TRBD2,.
CASGAGVGYEQYF,TGTGCCAGCGGGGCGGGAGTCGGCTACGAGCAGTACTTC,TRBV9,TRBJ2-7,TRBD2,.
CASSTLAGAIGEQYF,TGTGCCAGTAGTACCTTAGCGGGAGCGATAGGCGAGCAGTACTTC,TRBV19,TRBJ2-7,TRBD2,.
CARPLRGDRVKYGYTF,TGTGCCAGACCCCTGAGGGGGGACAGGGTAAAGTATGGCTACACCTTC,TRBV19,TRBJ1-2,TRBD1,.
CASSPSSGQNYGYTF,TGTGCCAGCTCACCTTCGTCCGGACAAAACTATGGCTACACCTTC,TRBV18,TRBJ1-2,.,.
CASSVDRGEAFF,TGCGCCAGCAGCGTCGACAGGGGCGAAGCTTTCTTT,TRBV5-1,TRBJ1-1,TRBD1,.
CASSQDRASSGYTF,TGCGCCAGCAGCCAAGATCGCGCTAGTAGTGGCTACACCTTC,TRBV4-3,TRBJ1-2,.,.
CASSYRDRGFYGYTF,TGTGCCAGCAGCTACCGGGACAGGGGGTTCTATGGCTACACCTTC,TRBV5-4,TRBJ1-2,TRBD1,once
CAWSMRVGYTF,TGTGCCTGGAGTATGCGGGTTGGCTACACCTTC,TRBV30,TRBJ1-2,.,few
CASSPDRVADTQYF,TGTGCCAGCAGCCCCGACAGGGTCGCAGATACGCAGTATTTT,TRBV7-7,TRBJ2-3,TRBD1,.
CASSETGSLTEAFF,TGTGCCAGCAGTGAAACGGGGTCGCTCACTGAAGCTTTCTTT,TRBV2,TRBJ1-1,.,many
CASTQNRGRNYGYTF,TGTGCCAGCACCCAGAACAGGGGGCGCAACTATGGCTACACCTTC,TRBV7-9,TRBJ1-2,TRBD1,.
CASSSISGGRNTF,TGTGCCAGCAGCTCCATCTCAGGGGGTAGGAACACCTTC,TRBV7-9,TRBJ1-2,TRBD1,few
CASSFHPGTGANVLTF,TGCGCCAGCAGCTTCCACCCCGGGACTGGGGCCAACGTCCTGACTTTC,TRBV5-1,TRBJ2-6,.,.
CASSEEYQGSTEAFF,TGTGCCAGCAGTGAAGAGTACCAGGGGAGCACTGAAGCTTTCTTT,TRBV2,TRBJ1-1,.,few
CASNLGGAQPQHF,TGTGCCAGCAACCTTGGGGGGGCTCAGCCCCAGCATTTT,TRBV12-3/TRBV12-4,TRBJ1-5,.,.
CASASSPRTDTQYF,TGTGCCAGCGCAAGTAGCCCTCGCACAGATACGCAGTATTTT,TRBV28,TRBJ2-3,.,.
CASGHRGGITDTQYF,TGTGCCAGCGGCCACAGGGGAGGAATCACAGATACGCAGTATTTT,TRBV25-1,TRBJ2-3,.,.
CASSYEQDRNTEAFF,TGCGCCAGCAGCTACGAACAGGACCGGAACACTGAAGCTTTCTTT,TRBV5-1,TRBJ1-1,.,once
CASSQEATLYGYTF,TGCGCCAGCAGCCAAGAAGCCACCCTCTATGGCTACACCTTC,TRBV4-3,TRBJ1-2,.,.
CASSPHPGPSGGETQYF,TGTGCCAGCAGCCCCCACCCGGGGCCTAGCGGGGGGGAGACCCAGTACTTC,TRBV9,TRBJ2-5,TRBD2,.
CASSESEVTEAFF,TGTGCCAGCAGTGAATCCGAGGTCACTGAAGCTTTCTTT,TRBV2,TRBJ1-1,.,.
CASSTGTGNEKLFF,TGTGCCAGCAGTACCGGGACAGGGAACGAAAAACTGTTTTTT,TRBV6-2/TRBV6-3,TRBJ1-4,TRBD1,.
CASSRGEGTDTQYF,TGTGCCAGCAGCAGGGGGGAGGGAACAGATACGCAGTATTTT,TRBV7-2,TRBJ2-3,.,.
CASSTDSHYGYTF,TGTGCCAGCAGTACCGACAGTCACTATGGCTACACCTTC,TRBV6-5,TRBJ1-2,.,.
CASTSWGGTANYGYTF,TGTGCCAGCACTAGCTGGGGAGGTACAGCTAACTATGGCTACACCTTC,TRBV27,TRBJ1-2,.,.
CASGDEVPGELFF,TGTGCCAGCGGCGACGAGGTCCCCGGGGAGCTGTTTTTT,TRBV6-6,TRBJ2-2,.,.
CASSYSGTGIDEQYF,TGTGCCAGCAGTTACTCCGGGACAGGGATCGACGAGCAGTACTTC,TRBV6-5,TRBJ2-7,TRBD1,few
CASSYSINGTRYNEQFF,TGTGCCAGCAGTTACTCGATTAACGGGACTAGGTACAATGAGCAGTTCTTC,TRBV6-2/TRBV6-3,TRBJ2-1,TRBD2,.
CASSLSLYEQFF,TGTGCCAGCAGCTTATCACTCTATGAGCAGTTCTTC,TRBV7-2,TRBJ2-1,.,few
CASSLSGGNTGELFF,TGTGCCAGCTCTCTAAGCGGGGGGAACACCGGGGAGCTGTTTTTT,TRBV9,TRBJ2-2,TRBD2,.
CASSLELVPYNEQFF,TGTGCCAGCAGCTTAGAACTAGTCCCATACAATGAGCAGTTCTTC,TRBV11-2,TRBJ2-1,.,once
CASSTGQLYGYTF,TGTGCCAGTAGTACCGGACAGCTTTATGGCTACACCTTC,TRBV19,TRBJ1-2,.,.
CSAGGQGNTF,TGCAGTGCGGGAGGACAGGGGAACACCTTC,TRBV20-1,TRBJ1-2,TRBD1,.
CASSFGGAPQQYF,TGTGCCAGCAGCTTCGGGGGGGCGCCCCAGCAGTACTTC,TRBV5-6,TRBJ2-7,TRBD2,.
CAGRREVLDGYTF,TGTGCCGGCCGAAGAGAGGTTTTGGATGGCTACACCTTC,TRBV2,TRBJ1-2,.,once
CASKAGVDNEKLFF,TGTGCCAGTAAAGCCGGGGTAGATAATGAAAAACTGTTTTTT,TRBV19,TRBJ1-4,.,once
CASSYKGQGFQPQHF,TGTGCCAGCAGTTACAAGGGACAGGGGTTTCAGCCCCAGCATTTT,TRBV6-2/TRBV6-3,TRBJ1-5,TRBD1,.
CASSPGLAGGTYNEQFF,TGTGCCAGCAGTCCTGGACTAGCGGGGGGAACTTACAATGAGCAGTTCTTC,TRBV27,TRBJ2-1,TRBD2,.
CASSGTGGNSGNTIYF,TGTGCCAGCAGTGGAACAGGGGGGAACTCTGGAAACACCATATATTTT,TRBV6-1,TRBJ1-3,TRBD1,.
CASSQVRTSYNEQFF,TGTGCCAGCAGCCAAGTTCGCACTAGCTACAATGAGCAGTTCTTC,TRBV14,TRBJ2-1,.,once
CASSQDGLPGSFEKLFF,TGTGCCAGCAGCCAAGATGGGTTGCCCGGGTCTTTCGAAAAACTGTTTTTT,TRBV27,TRBJ1-4,.,.
CAISGTGDIQPQHF,TGTGCCATCAGTGGGACAGGGGACATTCAGCCCCAGCATTTT,TRBV10-3,TRBJ1-5,TRBD1,once